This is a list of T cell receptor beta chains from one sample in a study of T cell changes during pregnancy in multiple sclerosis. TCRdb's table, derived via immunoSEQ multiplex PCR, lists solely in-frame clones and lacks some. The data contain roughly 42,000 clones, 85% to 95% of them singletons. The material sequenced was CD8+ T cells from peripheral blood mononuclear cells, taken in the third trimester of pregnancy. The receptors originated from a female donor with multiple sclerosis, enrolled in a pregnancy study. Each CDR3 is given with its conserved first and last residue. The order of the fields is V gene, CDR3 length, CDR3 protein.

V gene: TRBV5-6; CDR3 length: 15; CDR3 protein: CASSTGWSPSNEQFF
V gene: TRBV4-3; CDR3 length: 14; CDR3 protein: CASSQDPGGEVQYF
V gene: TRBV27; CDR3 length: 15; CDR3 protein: CASSFPGLAAHEQYF
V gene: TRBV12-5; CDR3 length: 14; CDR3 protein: CASRAGPSTDTQYF
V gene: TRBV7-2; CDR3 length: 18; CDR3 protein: CASSLVLAGGPGTGELFF
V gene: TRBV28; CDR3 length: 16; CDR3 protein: CASTQPGLAGQDTQYF
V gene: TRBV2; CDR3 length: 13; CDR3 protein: CARQGDGADTQYF
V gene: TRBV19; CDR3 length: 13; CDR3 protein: CAISDTSGNTIYF
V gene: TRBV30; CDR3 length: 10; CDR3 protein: CAWRVTEAFF
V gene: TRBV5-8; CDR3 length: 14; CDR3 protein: CASSFEGMNTEAFF
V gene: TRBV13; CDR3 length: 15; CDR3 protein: CASSPQGTVNTEAFF
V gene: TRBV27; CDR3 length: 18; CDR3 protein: CASSLLPSGSVVTDTQYF
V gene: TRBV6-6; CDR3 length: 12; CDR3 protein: CASRLAPDTQYF
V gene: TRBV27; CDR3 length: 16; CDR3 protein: CASSSWTIISNGTQYF
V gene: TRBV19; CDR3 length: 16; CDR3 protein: CASLYSGASSGNTIYF
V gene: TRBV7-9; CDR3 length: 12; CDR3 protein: CASRAGGAEQYF
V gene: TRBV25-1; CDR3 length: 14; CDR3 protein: CASRLGQGYTEAFF
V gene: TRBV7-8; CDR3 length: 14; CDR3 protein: CASTGGAAEETQYF
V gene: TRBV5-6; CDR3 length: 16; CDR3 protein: CASSRGATPHQETQYF
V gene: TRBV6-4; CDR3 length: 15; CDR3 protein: CASSTLAGGYNEQFF
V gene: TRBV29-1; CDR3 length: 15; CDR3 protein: CSVEIAGGDTGELFF
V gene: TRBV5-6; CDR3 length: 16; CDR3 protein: CASSLGAATANSPLHF